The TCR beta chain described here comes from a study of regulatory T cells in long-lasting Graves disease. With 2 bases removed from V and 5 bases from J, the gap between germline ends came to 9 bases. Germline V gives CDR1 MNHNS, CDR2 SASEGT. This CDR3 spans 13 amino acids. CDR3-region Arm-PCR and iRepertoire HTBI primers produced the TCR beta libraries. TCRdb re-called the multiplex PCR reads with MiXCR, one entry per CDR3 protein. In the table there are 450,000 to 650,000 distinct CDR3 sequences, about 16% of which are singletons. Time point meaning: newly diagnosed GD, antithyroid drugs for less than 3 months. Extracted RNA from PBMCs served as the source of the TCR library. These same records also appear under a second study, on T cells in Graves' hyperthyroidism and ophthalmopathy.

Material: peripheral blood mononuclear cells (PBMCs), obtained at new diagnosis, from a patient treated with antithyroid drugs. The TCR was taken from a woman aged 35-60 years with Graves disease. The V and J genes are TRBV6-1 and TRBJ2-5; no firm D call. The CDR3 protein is CASSESYFETQYF. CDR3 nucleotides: TGTGCCAGCAGTGAATCCTATTTTGAGACCCAGTACTTC.